This TCR beta chain was sequenced during a study of high-grade serous ovarian cancer treatment subgroups (dated by TCRdb to 2020 to 2022). Describing the broader study: A mean of around 14,000 reads and 7,494 unique TCR beta rearrangements per sample was generated by sequencing. The study profiled TCR beta repertoires in high-grade serous ovarian cancer patients grouped by complete gross resection or neoadjuvant chemotherapy response under a laparoscopic triage algorithm. Of the roughly 30 patients in the cohort, around ten had no residual disease after primary surgery (R0), around ten were excellent NACT responders, and around ten were poor NACT responders. One primary tumor sample and two metastatic tumor samples were contributed by each patient, so that 90 to 100 samples were obtained in total. Results and caveats for the whole study, not just this receptor: Because bulk tumor TCR sequencing provided no spatial information, insight into HGSC tumor complexity and diversity was limited. Repertoire similarity between tumors from the same patient ranged from about 0.1 to 0.8, while tumors from different patients showed almost no similarity. The TCR repertoire analyses centered on CDR3, leaving CDR1 and CDR2 unanalyzed. TCR clonal relatedness showed a positive correlation with neoantigen level and a trend toward positive correlation with copy number variation and mutation load from whole-genome sequencing.

Tumor samples were collected prior to definitive surgery or chemotherapy. The MD Anderson Biospecimen Extraction Resource handled genomic DNA extraction, while the MD Anderson Cancer Genomics Laboratory carried out the TCR sequencing. Concerning this clone: Its antigen target is currently unknown. Base quality data are lacking; no much larger clone is found one base away.

In the germline V gene, CDR1 corresponds to LGHNA and CDR2 to YSLEER. Its CDR3 holds 15 amino acids, cysteine through phenylalanine. The read is trimmed to its CDR3 DNA, 45 bases read in frame from base 1. For this chain, trimming is 2 bases at the V end and 10 bases at the J end, and the number of junction bases without a gene match is 12. The roughly 90 tumor samples were subjected to high-throughput TCR profiling using ImmunoSEQ. The published analysis was carried out like this. Richness (unique productive sequences), clonality, evenness and relatedness were included as repertoire diversity metrics, and similarity between samples was assessed with the Bhattacharyya coefficient. Conclusions stayed consistent in a sensitivity analysis that left out TCRs with fewer than two reads. TCRdb took over this immuneACCESS table, retaining in-frame rearrangements with V and J assigned. Such tables are incomplete; in checked studies, under half of the missing clones stem from an unresolved V gene, and the remainder is unexplained. V, J and clone size are taken as reported in that table, and D and trimming were inferred from the DNA itself. The sample data list over 9,000 clones, and 80% to 90% of these were observed just once. Jointly, the top ten make up over 1.5% of the sample.

The origin of this receptor is a human donor with high-grade serous ovarian cancer. Rearrangement joined TRBV4-3 to TRBJ2-3, and 7 junction bases match TRBD2. Specimen: tumor tissue. In nucleotide form, the sequence is TGCGCCAGCAGCCAAATGCCCCCTGGGGGGGACTCGCAGTATTTT. Its protein reads: CASSQMPPGGDSQYF.